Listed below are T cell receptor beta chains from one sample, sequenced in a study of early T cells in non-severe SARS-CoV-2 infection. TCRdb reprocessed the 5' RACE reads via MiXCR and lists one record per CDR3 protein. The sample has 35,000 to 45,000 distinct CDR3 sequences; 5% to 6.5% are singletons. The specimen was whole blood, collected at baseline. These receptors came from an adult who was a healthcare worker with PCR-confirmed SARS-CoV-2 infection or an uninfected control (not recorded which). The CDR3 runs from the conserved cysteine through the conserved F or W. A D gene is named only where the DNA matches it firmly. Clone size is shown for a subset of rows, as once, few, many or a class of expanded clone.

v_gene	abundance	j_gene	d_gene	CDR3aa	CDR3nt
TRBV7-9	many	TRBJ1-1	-	CASSSLTSTRGAFF	TGTGCCAGCAGCTCCTTGACTTCTACCAGGGGAGCTTTCTTT
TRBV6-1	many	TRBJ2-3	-	CASSGPQGDTQYF	TGTGCCAGCAGTGGACCCCAGGGAGATACGCAGTATTTT
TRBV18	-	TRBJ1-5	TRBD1	CASSPQPGGIGDSNQPQHF	TGTGCCAGCTCACCACAACCAGGGGGCATTGGGGATAGCAATCAGCCCCAGCATTTT
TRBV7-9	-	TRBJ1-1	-	CASSSEEGMRMNTEAFF	TGTGCCAGCAGCTCTGAGGAGGGGATGAGGATGAACACTGAAGCTTTCTTT
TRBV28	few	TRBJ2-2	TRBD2	CASSLSYTPRGVGELFF	TGTGCCAGCAGTTTATCTTACACCCCTCGGGGGGTCGGGGAGCTGTTTTTT
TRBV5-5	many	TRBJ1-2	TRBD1	CASSLAWAGGSYGYTF	TGTGCCAGCAGCTTGGCTTGGGCAGGGGGAAGTTATGGCTACACCTTC
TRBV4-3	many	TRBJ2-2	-	CASSQVASRNTGELFF	TGCGCCAGCAGCCAAGTTGCTAGTAGGAACACCGGGGAGCTGTTTTTT
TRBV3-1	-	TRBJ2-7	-	CASSQEQAVSSYEQYF	TGTGCCAGCAGCCAAGAACAGGCTGTCAGCTCCTACGAGCAGTACTTC
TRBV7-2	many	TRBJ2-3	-	CASSFGGTNTDTQYF	TGTGCCAGCAGCTTCGGCGGGACGAACACAGATACGCAGTATTTT
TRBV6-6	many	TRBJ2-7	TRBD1	CASSYPGTALYEQYF	TGTGCCAGCAGTTACCCGGGGACAGCCCTCTACGAGCAGTACTTC
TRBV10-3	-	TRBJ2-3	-	CAISESVSTGNTDTQYF	TGTGCCATCAGTGAGTCTGTTTCAACGGGGAACACAGATACGCAGTATTTT
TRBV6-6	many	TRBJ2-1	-	CASSYRNEQFF	TGTGCCAGCAGTTACCGCAATGAGCAGTTCTTC
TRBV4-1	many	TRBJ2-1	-	CASSQGFGTYNEQFF	TGCGCCAGCAGCCAAGGCTTCGGGACCTACAATGAGCAGTTCTTC
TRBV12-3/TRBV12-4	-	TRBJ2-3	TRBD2	CASSPGLAGVTDTQYF	TGTGCCAGCAGTCCAGGACTAGCGGGGGTGACAGATACGCAGTATTTT
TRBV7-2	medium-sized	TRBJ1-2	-	CASSLKAGEYGYTF	TGTGCCAGCAGCTTAAAGGCAGGGGAGTATGGCTACACCTTC
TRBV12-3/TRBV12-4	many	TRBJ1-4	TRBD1	CASRSQGGTNEKLFF	TGTGCCAGCAGGAGTCAGGGGGGCACTAATGAAAAACTGTTTTTT
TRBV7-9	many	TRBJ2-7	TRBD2	CASSPRQGLASYEQYF	TGTGCCAGCAGCCCCCGACAAGGACTAGCGAGCTACGAGCAGTACTTC
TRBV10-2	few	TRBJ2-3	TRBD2	CASSGGLSGGDLADTQYF	TGCGCCAGCAGTGGGGGACTAAGCGGGGGGGATCTGGCAGATACGCAGTATTTT
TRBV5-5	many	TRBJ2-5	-	CASSFPGKETQYF	TGTGCCAGCAGCTTCCCAGGGAAGGAGACCCAGTACTTC
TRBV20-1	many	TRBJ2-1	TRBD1	CSASHRGEQFF	TGCAGTGCTAGCCACAGGGGTGAGCAGTTCTTC
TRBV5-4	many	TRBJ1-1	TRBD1	CASSLDPRGMNTEAFF	TGTGCCAGCAGCTTGGATCCCAGGGGGATGAACACTGAAGCTTTCTTT
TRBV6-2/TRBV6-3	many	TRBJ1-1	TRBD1	CASSYVDRGTEAFF	TGTGCCAGCAGTTACGTGGACAGGGGAACTGAAGCTTTCTTT
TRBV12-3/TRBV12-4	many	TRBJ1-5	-	CASSLTPHQPQHF	TGTGCCAGCAGTTTAACCCCCCATCAGCCCCAGCATTTT
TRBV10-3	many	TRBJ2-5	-	CAISDVPVPQYF	TGTGCCATCAGTGATGTCCCGGTGCCCCAGTACTTC
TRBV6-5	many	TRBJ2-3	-	CASAKRGASTDTQYF	TGTGCCAGCGCGAAACGGGGGGCAAGCACAGATACGCAGTATTTT
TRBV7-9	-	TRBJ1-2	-	CASSLGGAYGYTF	TGTGCCAGCAGCTTAGGAGGGGCCTATGGCTACACCTTC
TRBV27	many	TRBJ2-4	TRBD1	CASSPGQGRLKNIQYF	TGTGCCAGCAGCCCAGGACAGGGGAGGCTAAAAAACATTCAGTACTTC
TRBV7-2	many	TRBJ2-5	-	CASSLGFRAETQYF	TGTGCCAGCAGCTTGGGGTTCAGGGCAGAGACCCAGTACTTC
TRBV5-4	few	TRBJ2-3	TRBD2	CASSSTSGGPPDTQYF	TGTGCCAGCAGCTCCACTAGCGGGGGGCCACCAGATACGCAGTATTTT
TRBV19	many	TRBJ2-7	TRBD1	CASSRTGVYEQYF	TGTGCCAGTAGTAGGACAGGAGTCTACGAGCAGTACTTC
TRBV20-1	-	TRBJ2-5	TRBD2	CSAKGGGRETQYF	TGCAGTGCCAAGGGCGGGGGGCGAGAGACCCAGTACTTC
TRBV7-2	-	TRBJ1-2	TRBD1	CASSKQGADYGYTF	TGTGCCAGCAGCAAACAGGGGGCCGACTATGGCTACACCTTC
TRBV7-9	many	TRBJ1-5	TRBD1	CASSLGQGRNQPQHF	TGTGCCAGCAGTCTCGGACAGGGACGGAATCAGCCCCAGCATTTT
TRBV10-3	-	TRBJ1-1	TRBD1	CALRPGQGANTEAFF	TGTGCCCTAAGGCCGGGACAGGGGGCGAACACTGAAGCTTTCTTT
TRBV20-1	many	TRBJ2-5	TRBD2	CSAHTVERGDRETQYF	TGCAGTGCTCACACAGTTGAGCGGGGGGATAGAGAGACCCAGTACTTC
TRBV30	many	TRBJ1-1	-	CAWSSVRGTEAFF	TGTGCCTGGAGTTCAGTACGAGGCACTGAAGCTTTCTTT
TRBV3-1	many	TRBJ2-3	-	CASSQLAADTQYF	TGTGCCAGCAGCCAACTAGCTGCAGATACGCAGTATTTT
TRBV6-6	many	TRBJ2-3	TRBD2	CASSYASSGGSTDTQYF	TGTGCCAGCAGTTACGCCTCTAGCGGGGGGTCCACAGATACGCAGTATTTT
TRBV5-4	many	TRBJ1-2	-	CASSLSPGYYGYTF	TGTGCCAGCAGCTTGAGTCCAGGGTACTATGGCTACACCTTC
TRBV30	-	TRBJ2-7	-	CAWGTGAYEQYF	TGTGCCTGGGGGACGGGGGCCTACGAGCAGTACTTC
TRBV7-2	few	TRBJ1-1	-	CASSLVFGPNTEAFF	TGTGCCAGCAGCTTAGTTTTCGGACCTAACACTGAAGCTTTCTTT
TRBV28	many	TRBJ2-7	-	CASSRDYEQYF	TGTGCCAGCAGCCGAGATTACGAGCAGTACTTC
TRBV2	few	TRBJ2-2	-	CASTPGQHTGELFF	TGTGCCAGCACTCCGGGACAACACACCGGGGAGCTGTTTTTT
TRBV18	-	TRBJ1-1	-	CASSPRFKEIKNTEAFF	TGTGCCAGCTCACCAAGATTTAAGGAGATTAAGAACACTGAAGCTTTCTTT
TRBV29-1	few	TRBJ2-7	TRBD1	CSVEAGGSYEQYF	TGCAGCGTTGAGGCAGGGGGCTCCTACGAGCAGTACTTC
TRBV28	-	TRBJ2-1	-	CASTLLQDNEQFF	TGTGCCAGCACCCTGCTCCAAGACAATGAGCAGTTCTTC
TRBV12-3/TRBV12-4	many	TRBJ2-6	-	CASSLNPRVRANVLTF	TGTGCCAGCAGTCTAAACCCTAGGGTTCGGGCCAACGTCCTGACTTTC